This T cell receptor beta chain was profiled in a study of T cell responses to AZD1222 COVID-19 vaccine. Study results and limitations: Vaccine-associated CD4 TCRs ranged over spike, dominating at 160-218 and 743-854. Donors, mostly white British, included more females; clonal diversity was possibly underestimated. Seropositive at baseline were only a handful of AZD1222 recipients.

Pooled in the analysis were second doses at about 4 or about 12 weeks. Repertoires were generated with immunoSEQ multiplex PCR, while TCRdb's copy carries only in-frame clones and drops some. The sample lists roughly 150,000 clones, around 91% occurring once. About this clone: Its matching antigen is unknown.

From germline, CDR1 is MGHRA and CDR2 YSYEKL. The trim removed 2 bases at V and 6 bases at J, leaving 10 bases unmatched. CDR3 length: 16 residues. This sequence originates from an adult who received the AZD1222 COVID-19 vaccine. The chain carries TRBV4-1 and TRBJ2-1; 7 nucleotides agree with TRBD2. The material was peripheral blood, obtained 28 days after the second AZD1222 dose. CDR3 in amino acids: CASSQFGPAGTNEQFF. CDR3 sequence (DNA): TGCGCCAGCAGCCAATTTGGGCCAGCGGGGACCAATGAGCAGTTCTTC.